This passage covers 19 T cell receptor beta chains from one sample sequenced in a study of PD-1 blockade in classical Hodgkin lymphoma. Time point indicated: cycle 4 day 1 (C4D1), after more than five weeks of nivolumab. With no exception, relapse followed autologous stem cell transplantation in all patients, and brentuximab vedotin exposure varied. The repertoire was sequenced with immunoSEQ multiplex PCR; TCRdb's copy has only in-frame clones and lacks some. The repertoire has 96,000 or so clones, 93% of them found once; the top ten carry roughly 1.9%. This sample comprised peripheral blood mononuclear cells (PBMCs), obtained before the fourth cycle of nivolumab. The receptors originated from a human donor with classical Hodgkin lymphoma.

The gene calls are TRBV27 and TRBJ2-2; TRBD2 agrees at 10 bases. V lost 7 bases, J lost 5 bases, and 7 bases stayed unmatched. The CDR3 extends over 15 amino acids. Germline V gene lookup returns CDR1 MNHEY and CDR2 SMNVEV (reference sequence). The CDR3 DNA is TGTGCCAGCACCAGGAGCGGGAGGGGTACCGGGGAGCTGTTTTTT. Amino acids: CASTRSGRGTGELFF.

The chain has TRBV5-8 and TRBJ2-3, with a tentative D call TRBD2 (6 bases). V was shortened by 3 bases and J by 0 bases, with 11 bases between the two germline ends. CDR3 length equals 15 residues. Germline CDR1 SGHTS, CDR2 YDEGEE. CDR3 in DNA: TGTGCCAGCAGCTGGGGACTCCTTAGCACAGATACGCAGTATTTT. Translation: CASSWGLLSTDTQYF.

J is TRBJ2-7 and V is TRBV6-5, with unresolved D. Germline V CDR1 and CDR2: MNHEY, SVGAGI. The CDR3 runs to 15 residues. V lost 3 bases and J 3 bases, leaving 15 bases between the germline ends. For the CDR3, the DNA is TGTGCCAGCAGTTATGCGGCGGCTAACGACTACGAGCAGTACTTC. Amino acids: CASSYAAANDYEQYF.

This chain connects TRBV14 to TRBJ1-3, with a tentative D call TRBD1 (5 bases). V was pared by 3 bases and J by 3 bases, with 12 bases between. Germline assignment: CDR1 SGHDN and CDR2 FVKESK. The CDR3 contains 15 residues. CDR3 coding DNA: TGTGCCAGCAGCCACCCCGGGACTGGTGGAAACACCATATATTTT. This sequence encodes CASSHPGTGGNTIYF.

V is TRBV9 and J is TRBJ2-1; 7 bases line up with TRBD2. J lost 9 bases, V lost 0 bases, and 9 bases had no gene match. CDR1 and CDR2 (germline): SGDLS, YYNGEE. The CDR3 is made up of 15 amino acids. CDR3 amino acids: CASSVDLREMGEQFF. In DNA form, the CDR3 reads TGTGCCAGCAGCGTAGACTTGCGGGAGATGGGTGAGCAGTTCTTC.

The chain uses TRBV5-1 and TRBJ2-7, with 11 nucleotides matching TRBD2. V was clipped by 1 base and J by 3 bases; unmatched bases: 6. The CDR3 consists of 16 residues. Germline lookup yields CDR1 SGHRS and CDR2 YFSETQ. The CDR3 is CASSLKSSGRLYEQYF. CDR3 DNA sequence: TGCGCCAGCAGCTTGAAGTCTAGCGGGAGGCTCTACGAGCAGTACTTC.

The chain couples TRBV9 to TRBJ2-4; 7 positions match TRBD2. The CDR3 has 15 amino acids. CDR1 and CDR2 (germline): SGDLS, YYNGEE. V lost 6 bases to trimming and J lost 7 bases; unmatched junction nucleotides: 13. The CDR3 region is CASNLRSRGTNIQYF. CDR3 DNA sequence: TGTGCCAGCAACCTCCGGTCGCGGGGGACTAACATTCAGTACTTC.

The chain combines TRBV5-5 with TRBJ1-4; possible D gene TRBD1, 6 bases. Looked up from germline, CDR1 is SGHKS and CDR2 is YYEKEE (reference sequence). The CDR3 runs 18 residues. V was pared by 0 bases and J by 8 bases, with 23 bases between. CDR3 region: CASSLAFRGQQGGEKLFF. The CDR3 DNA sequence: TGTGCCAGCAGCTTGGCCTTTCGAGGACAACAGGGTGGGGAAAAACTGTTTTTT.

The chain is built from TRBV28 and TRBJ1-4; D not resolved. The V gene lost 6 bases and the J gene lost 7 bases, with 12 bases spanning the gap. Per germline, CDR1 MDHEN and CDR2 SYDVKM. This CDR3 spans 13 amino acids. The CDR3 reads CASSLAVREKLFF. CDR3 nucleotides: TGTGCCAGCAGCCTCGCGGTTCGTGAAAAACTGTTTTTT.

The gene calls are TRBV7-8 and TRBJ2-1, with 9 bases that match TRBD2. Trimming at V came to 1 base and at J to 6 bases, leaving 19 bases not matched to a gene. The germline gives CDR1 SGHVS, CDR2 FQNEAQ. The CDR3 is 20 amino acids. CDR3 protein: CASSLVWAEGGRAIGNEQFF. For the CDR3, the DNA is TGTGCCAGCAGCTTAGTCTGGGCCGAAGGCGGGAGGGCCATAGGCAATGAGCAGTTCTTC.

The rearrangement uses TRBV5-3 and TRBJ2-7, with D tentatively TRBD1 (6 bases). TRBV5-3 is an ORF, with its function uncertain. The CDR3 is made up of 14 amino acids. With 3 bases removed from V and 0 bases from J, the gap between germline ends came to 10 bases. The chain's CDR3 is CARSYTGYSYEQYF. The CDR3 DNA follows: TGTGCCAGAAGCTACACAGGGTACTCCTACGAGCAGTACTTC.

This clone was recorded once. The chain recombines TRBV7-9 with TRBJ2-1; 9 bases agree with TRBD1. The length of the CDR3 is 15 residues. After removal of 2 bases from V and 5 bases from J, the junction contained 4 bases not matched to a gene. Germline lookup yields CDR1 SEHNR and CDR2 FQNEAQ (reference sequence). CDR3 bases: TGTGCCAGCAGCTTAAGTGGACAGGGGAACAATGAGCAGTTCTTC. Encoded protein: CASSLSGQGNNEQFF.

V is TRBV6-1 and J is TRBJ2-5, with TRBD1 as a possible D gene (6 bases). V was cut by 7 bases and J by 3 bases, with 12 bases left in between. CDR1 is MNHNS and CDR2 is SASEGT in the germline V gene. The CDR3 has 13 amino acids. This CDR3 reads CASITGWKETQYF. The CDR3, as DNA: TGTGCCAGCATTACAGGGTGGAAAGAGACCCAGTACTTC.

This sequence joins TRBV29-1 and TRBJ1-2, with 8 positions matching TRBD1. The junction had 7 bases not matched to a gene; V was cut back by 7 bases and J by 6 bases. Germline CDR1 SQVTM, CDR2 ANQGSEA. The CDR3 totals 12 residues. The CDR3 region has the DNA TGCAGCGCTTCGACAGGGGAGGATGGCTACACCTTC. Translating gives CSASTGEDGYTF.

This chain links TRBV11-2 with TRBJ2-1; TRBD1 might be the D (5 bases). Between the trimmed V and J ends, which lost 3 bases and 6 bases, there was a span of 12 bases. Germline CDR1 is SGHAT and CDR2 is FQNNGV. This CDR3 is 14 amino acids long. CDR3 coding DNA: TGTGCCAGCAGCTTCAGATACCAGGGCAATGAGCAGTTCTTC. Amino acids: CASSFRYQGNEQFF.

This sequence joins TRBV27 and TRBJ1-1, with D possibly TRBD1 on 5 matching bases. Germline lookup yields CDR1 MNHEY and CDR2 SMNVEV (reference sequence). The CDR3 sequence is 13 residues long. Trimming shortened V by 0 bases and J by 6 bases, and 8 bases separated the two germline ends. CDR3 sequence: CASSLSATAEAFF. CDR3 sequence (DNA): TGTGCCAGCAGTTTATCGGCGACAGCTGAAGCTTTCTTT.

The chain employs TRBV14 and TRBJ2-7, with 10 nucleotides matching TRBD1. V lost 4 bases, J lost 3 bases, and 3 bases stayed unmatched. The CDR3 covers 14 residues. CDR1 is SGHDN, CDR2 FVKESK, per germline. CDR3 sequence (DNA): TGTGCCAGCAGCCGGGACAGGGGCCTCTACGAGCAGTACTTC. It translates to CASSRDRGLYEQYF. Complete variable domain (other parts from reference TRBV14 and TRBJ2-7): EAGVTQFPSHSVIEKGQTVTLRCDPISGHDNLYWYRRVMGKEIKFLLHFVKESKQDESGMPNNRFLAERTGGTYSTLKVQPAELEDSGVYFCASSRDRGLYEQYFGPGTRLTVT.

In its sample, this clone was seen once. CDR3 loop: CATTLDPPDTQYF. The CDR3 nucleotides are TGTGCCACCACACTCGACCCGCCAGATACGCAGTATTTT. The J gene is TRBJ2-3, the V gene TRBV15; D is uncertain. The CDR3 has 13 amino acids. Germline CDR1 and CDR2: LNHNV and YYDKDF (reference sequence). Trimming removed 7 bases from V and 4 bases from J, with 12 bases in between.

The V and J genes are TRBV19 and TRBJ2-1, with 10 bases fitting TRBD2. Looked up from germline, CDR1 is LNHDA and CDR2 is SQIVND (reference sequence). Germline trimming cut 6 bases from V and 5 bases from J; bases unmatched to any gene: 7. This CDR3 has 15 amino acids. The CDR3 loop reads CASSTLAGLHNEQFF. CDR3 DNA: TGTGCCAGTAGCACACTAGCGGGACTTCACAATGAGCAGTTCTTC. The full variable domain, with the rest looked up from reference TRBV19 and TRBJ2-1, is DGGITQSPKYLFRKEGQNVTLSCEQNLNHDAMYWYRQDPGQGLRLIYYSQIVNDFQKGDIAEGYSVSREKKESFPLTVTSAQKNPTAFYLCASSTLAGLHNEQFFGPGTRLTVL.